The entry below describes one T cell receptor (beta chain). Its antigen is currently unknown. This specimen comes from a study of shared clonotypes between healthy human individuals. Libraries were prepared by immunoSEQ multiplex PCR; TCRdb keeps only in-frame clonotypes and omits some of them. This sample has some 2.1 million clones; roughly 94% occur once, and the top ten carry 0.13%. V was trimmed by 3 bases and J by 8 bases, leaving 12 bases between them. The germline V gene encodes CDR1 SGHRS and CDR2 YFSETQ. The CDR3 totals 13 residues. Points from the study as a whole: Estimated richness values were generally larger in naive subsets than in memory subsets.

The sequenced sample consisted of naive CD4+ T cells sorted from blood. The subset was: CD45RA+ positively selected. This sequence originates from a man aged 18 to 29 in good health. V is TRBV5-1 and J is TRBJ2-1; tentative D call: TRBD2 (6 bases). The CDR3 sequence is CASSSLASHEQFF. For the CDR3, the DNA is TGCGCCAGCAGCTCACTAGCTTCGCATGAGCAGTTCTTC.